This entry is about one T cell receptor (beta chain). Its specific antigen is unknown. The record has no base qualities; no much larger clone is one base away. For sequencing of the TCRbeta CDR3 region, genomic DNA was extracted from the sorted cells. The immunoSEQ Assay was used for sequencing of TCRbeta CDR3 regions. The table comes from immuneACCESS by way of TCRdb, which keeps in-frame sequences with V and J called. Part of the clones is missing from these tables; in studies checked, under half for an unresolved V gene and the rest for unknown reasons. The sample has tens of thousands of clones on record, over 80% of them singletons. The top ten hold less than 3% of the sample. The data stem from a study of OX40 agonist ivuxolimab in advanced cancers. Turning to the overall study: The costimulatory receptor OX40 (CD134) was targeted by ivuxolimab, a fully human IgG2 agonistic monoclonal antibody. Prior anti-PD-1, anti-PD-L1 or anti-CTLA-4 therapy was permitted, and checkpoint inhibitors had been received by about 36% of dose-escalation patients. The paper reports the monotherapy dose-escalation portion (N ≈ 50 patients) of the phase I ivuxolimab trial. Intravenous ivuxolimab was administered to patients every 2 weeks at six dose levels: 0.01, 0.1, 0.3, 1.5, 3 and 10 mg/kg. Among the roughly 50 dose-escalation patients, 19 had hepatocellular carcinoma, 15 or so melanoma, 9 renal cell carcinoma and 9 head and neck cancer. Partial responses occurred in three dose-escalation patients, of whom one had hepatocellular carcinoma and two had cutaneous melanoma. Peripheral TCRbeta sequencing was intended to test whether TCR sequence diversity was altered and clonal T-cell expansion was caused by ivuxolimab. The dose-escalation cohort was about 83% male with a mean age of approximately 60 years, ranging from 23 to 79.

Patients with autoimmune disease history or receiving systemic immunosuppression were excluded from the trial. Peripheral blood for TCR sequencing was collected from all dose cohorts at baseline, on cycle 4 day 1, and on cycle 7 day 1. The samples were drawn from a first-in-human, open-label, multicenter phase I dose-escalation trial of ivuxolimab. Adults with locally advanced or metastatic melanoma, renal cell carcinoma, hepatocellular carcinoma or head and neck squamous cell carcinoma were enrolled in the trial. Before TCR sequencing, CD4+ and CD8+ T cells were separately sorted from peripheral blood. Results the study describes overall, beyond this receptor: Low levels of normalized T-cell clonal expansion were also seen in some nonresponding patients. Clonal expansion of both CD4+ and CD8+ blood T cells was observed from baseline to week 6 at doses 0.1 to 3.0 mg/kg. In partial responders in the 0.1-3.0 mg/kg groups, normalized peripheral clonal expansion was found to be among the lowest, especially among CD8+ T cells. After ivuxolimab, more expanded clones were found on average in CD8+ T cells than in CD4+ T cells. The antigen specificity of the clonally expanded peripheral T cells was not determined.

Germline trimming amounts to 4 bases on V and 3 bases on J, with 9 as the count of junction bases outside the gene matches. As encoded in the germline V gene, CDR1 is SGHRS while CDR2 is YFSETQ. Inclusive of the bounding cysteine and phenylalanine, the CDR3 is 15 residues long. Left in the record is the CDR3 DNA by itself, 45 bases read in frame from the first base. The chain employs TRBV5-1 and TRBJ2-7, and 8 junctional nucleotides match TRBD2. The origin of this receptor is an adult with an advanced solid tumor such as melanoma, head and neck, liver or kidney cancer. Sequences were derived from CD4+ or CD8+ T cells sorted from blood, sampled in a trial of the OX40 agonist ivuxolimab. The DNA sequence reads TGCGCCAGCAGCCCACAAGCGGGAGCCCACTACGAGCAGTACTTC. Translation gives CASSPQAGAHYEQYF.